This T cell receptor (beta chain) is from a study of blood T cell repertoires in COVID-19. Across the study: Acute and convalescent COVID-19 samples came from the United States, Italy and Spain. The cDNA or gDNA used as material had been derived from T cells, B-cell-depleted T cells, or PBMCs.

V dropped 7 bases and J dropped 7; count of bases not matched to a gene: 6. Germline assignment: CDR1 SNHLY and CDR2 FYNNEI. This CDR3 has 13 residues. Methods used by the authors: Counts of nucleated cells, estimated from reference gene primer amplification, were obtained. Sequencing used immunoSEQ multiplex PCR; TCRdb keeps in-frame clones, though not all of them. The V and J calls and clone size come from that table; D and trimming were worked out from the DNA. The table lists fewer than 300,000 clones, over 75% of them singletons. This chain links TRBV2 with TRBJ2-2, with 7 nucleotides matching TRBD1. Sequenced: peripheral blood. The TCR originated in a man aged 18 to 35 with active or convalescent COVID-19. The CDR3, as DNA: TGTGCCAGCATTATACAGGGGCACGGGGAGCTGTTTTTT. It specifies CASIIQGHGELFF. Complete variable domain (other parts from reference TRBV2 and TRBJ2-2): EPEVTQTPSHQVTQMGQEVILRCVPISNHLYFYWYRQILGQKVEFLVSFYNNEISEKSEIFDDQFSVERPDGSNFTLKIRSTKLEDSAMYFCASIIQGHGELFFGEGSRLTVL.